Below are 2 T cell receptor beta chains sequenced from a single sample in a study of T cell responses to AZD1222 COVID-19 vaccine. TCRdb keeps only in-frame clones here, not all; method: immunoSEQ multiplex PCR. The repertoire holds fewer than 150,000 clones, with 93% as singletons. The sample in question was peripheral blood, obtained on day 0 of AZD1222 vaccination. These receptors all stem from an adult in good health.

This chain joins TRBV19 and TRBJ1-2, with 8 bases that match TRBD1. This CDR3 spans 13 amino acids. Per germline, CDR1 LNHDA and CDR2 SQIVND (reference sequence). Trimming removed 5 bases from V and 7 bases from J; junction bases left unmatched: 6. The CDR3 region is CASSRRDRTGYTF. The CDR3, as DNA: TGTGCCAGTAGTCGTAGGGACAGGACTGGCTACACCTTC.

The chain links TRBV7-2 to TRBJ1-1, with no clear D. The CDR3 is 14 residues long. Germline V gene lookup returns CDR1 SGHTA and CDR2 FQGNSA. V lost 1 base, J lost 0 bases, and 6 bases lay in between. CDR3 amino acids: CASSLVGMNTEAFF. CDR3 in DNA: TGTGCCAGCAGCTTAGTAGGAATGAACACTGAAGCTTTCTTT. The full variable domain, rest sourced from reference TRBV7-2 and TRBJ1-1, is GAGVSQSPSNKVTEKGKDVELRCDPISGHTALYWYRQSLGQGLEFLIYFQGNSAPDKSGLPSDRFSAERTGGSVSTLTIQRTQQEDSAVYLCASSLVGMNTEAFFGQGTRLTVV.